This TCR beta chain was identified during a study of T cells in narcolepsy. Study context: Enrolled donors included narcolepsy type 1 or type 2 patients and healthy controls.

Profiled with immunoSEQ multiplex PCR; TCRdb holds only in-frame clones, not every one. The data contain around 26,000 clones, 50% to 65% of them singletons. Study results and caveats: Autoreactive HCRT-specific and TRIB2-specific clonotypes were marked in same-patient CSF-versus-blood CD4+ comparisons.

This clone was seen a few times. Its target is not known. In germline, CDR1 is SNHLY, CDR2 FYNNEI. Trimming cost V 7 bases and J 1 base, with 8 bases left between them. CDR3 length equals 13 residues. The origin of this receptor is a human donor in good health. The J gene is TRBJ1-5, the V gene TRBV2; the D gene is possibly TRBD1 (6 bases). Sequenced input: memory (CD45RA-) CD4+ T cells from blood. CDR3 loop: CASTGESNQPQHF. The CDR3 bases are TGTGCCAGCACAGGGGAGAGCAATCAGCCCCAGCATTTT. Combining the CDR3 with reference TRBV2 and TRBJ1-5 gives the whole variable domain EPEVTQTPSHQVTQMGQEVILRCVPISNHLYFYWYRQILGQKVEFLVSFYNNEISEKSEIFDDQFSVERPDGSNFTLKIRSTKLEDSAMYFCASTGESNQPQHFGDGTRLSIL.